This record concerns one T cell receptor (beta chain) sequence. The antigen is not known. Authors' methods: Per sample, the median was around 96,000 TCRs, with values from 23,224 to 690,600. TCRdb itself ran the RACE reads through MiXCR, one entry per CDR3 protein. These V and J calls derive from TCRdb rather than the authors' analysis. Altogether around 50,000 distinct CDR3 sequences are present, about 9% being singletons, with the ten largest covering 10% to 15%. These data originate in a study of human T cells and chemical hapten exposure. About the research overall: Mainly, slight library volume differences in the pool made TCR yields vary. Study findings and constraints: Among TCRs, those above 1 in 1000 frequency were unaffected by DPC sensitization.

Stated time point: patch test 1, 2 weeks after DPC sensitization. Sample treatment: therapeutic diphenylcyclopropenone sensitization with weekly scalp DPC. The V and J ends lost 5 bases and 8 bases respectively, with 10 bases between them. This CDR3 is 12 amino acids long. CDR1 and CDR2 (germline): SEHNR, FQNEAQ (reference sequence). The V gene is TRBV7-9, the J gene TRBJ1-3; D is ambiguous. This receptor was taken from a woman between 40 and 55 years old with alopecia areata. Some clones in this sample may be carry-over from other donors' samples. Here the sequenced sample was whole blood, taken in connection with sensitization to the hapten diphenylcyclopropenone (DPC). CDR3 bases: TGTGCCAGCAGCCGATCCGTGGACACCATATATTTT. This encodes CASSRSVDTIYF.